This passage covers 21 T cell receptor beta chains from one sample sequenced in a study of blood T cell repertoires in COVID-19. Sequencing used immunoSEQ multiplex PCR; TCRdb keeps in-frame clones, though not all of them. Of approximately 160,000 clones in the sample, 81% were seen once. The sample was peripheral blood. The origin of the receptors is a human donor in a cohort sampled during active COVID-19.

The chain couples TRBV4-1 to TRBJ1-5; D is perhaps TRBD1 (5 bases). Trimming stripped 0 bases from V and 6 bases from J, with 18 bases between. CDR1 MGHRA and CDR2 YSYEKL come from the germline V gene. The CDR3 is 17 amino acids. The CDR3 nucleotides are TGCGCCAGCAGCCAAGATATATCGGGGGGGTTAGGTCAGCCCCAGCATTTT. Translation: CASSQDISGGLGQPQHF.

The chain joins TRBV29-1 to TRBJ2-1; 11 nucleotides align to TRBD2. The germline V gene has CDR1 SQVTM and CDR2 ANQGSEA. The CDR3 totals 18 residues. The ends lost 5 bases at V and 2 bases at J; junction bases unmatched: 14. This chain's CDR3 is CSVRIAGGPGGPYNEQFF. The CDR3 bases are TGCAGCGTTAGAATAGCGGGGGGGCCGGGGGGCCCCTACAATGAGCAGTTCTTC.

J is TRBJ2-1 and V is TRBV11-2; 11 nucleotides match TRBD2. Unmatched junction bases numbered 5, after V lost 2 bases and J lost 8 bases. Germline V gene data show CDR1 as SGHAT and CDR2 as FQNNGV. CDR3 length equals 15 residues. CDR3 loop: CASSLLLAGDHEQFF. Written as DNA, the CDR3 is TGTGCCAGCAGCTTATTACTAGCGGGGGACCATGAGCAGTTCTTC.

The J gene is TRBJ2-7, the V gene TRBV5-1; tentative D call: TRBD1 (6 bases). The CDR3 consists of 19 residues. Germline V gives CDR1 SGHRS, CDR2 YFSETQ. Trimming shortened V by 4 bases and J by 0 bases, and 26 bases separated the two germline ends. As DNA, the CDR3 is TGCGCCAGCAGCCCCCTCGGTACAGGGCGAGGCCTGGCCTCCTACGAGCAGTACTTC. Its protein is CASSPLGTGRGLASYEQYF. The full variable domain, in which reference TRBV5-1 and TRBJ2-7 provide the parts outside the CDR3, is KAGVTQTPRYLIKTRGQQVTLSCSPISGHRSVSWYQQTPGQGLQFLFEYFSETQRNKGNFPGRFSGRQFSNSRSEMNVSTLELGDSALYLCASSPLGTGRGLASYEQYFGPGTRLTVT.

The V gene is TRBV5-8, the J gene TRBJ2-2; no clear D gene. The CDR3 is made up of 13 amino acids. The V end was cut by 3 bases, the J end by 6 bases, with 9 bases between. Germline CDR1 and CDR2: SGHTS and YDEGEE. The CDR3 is CASSYPISGELFF. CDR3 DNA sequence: TGTGCCAGCAGCTATCCAATTTCCGGGGAGCTGTTTTTT.

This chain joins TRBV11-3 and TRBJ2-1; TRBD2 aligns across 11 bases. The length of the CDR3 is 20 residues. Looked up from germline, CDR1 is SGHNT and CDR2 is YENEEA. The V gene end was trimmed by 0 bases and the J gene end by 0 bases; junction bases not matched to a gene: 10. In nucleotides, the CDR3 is TGTGCCAGCAGCTTAGATCCTTGGACTAGCGGGCTTCACTCCTACAATGAGCAGTTCTTC. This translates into CASSLDPWTSGLHSYNEQFF.

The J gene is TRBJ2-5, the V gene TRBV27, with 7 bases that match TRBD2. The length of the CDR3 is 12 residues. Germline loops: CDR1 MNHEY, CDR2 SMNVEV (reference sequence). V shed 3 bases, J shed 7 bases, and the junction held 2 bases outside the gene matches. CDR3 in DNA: TGTGCCAGCAGTTTGCCGGGGGGGACCCAGTACTTC. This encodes CASSLPGGTQYF.

The CDR3 DNA follows: TGTGCCAGCAGTTACCGGCGCGGTCCTCGTGGAAACACCATATATTTT. This codes for CASSYRRGPRGNTIYF. This chain links TRBV6-5 with TRBJ1-3; D gene unclear. CDR1 is MNHEY and CDR2 is SVGAGI in the germline V gene. The V end was cut by 2 bases, the J end by 3 bases, with 14 bases between. The CDR3 runs to 16 residues.

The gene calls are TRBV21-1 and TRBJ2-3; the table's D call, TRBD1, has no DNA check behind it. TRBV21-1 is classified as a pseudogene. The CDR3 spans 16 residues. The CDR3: CASSNSDRRSTDTQYF. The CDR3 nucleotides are TGTGCCAGCAGCAATAGTGACAGAAGAAGCACAGATACGCAGTATTTT.

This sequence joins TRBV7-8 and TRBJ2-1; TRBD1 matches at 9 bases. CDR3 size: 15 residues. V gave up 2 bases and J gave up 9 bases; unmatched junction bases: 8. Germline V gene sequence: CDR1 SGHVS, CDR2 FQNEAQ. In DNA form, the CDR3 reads TGTGCCAGCAGCTTAAGAGGACAGGGGTATACTGAGCAGTTCTTC. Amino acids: CASSLRGQGYTEQFF.

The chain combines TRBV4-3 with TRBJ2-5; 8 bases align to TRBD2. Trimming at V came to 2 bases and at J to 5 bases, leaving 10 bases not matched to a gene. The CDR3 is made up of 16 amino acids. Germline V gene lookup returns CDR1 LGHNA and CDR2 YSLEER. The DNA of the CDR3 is TGCGCCAGCAGCCAATTTGGGACTAGTGGGGGTGAGACCCAGTACTTC. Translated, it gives CASSQFGTSGGETQYF.

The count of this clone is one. CDR3 nucleotide sequence: TGTGCCAGCAGCCAAGATATCGGAAGCGGGAGGGCCACCGGGGAGCTGTTTTTT. This gives the protein CASSQDIGSGRATGELFF. The V and J genes are TRBV3-1 (or the pseudogene TRBV3-2) and TRBJ2-2; 10 bases line up with TRBD2. V lost 0 bases, J lost 4 bases, and 8 bases stayed unmatched. The CDR3 consists of 18 residues. Germline V gives CDR1 LGHDT, CDR2 YNNKEL (reference sequence).

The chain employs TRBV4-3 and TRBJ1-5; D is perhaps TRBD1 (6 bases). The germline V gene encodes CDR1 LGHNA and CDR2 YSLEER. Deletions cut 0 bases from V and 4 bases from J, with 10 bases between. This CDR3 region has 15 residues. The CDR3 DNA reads TGCGCCAGCAGCCAAGATTTCACAGGGAATCAGCCCCAGCATTTT. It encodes CASSQDFTGNQPQHF.

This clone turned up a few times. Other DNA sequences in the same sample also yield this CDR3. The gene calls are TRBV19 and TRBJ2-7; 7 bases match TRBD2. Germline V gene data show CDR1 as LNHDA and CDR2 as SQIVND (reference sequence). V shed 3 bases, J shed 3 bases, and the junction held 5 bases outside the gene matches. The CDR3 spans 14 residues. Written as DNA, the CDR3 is TGTGCCAGTAGTATCAGCGGGGCCATCTACGAGCAGTACTTC. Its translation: CASSISGAIYEQYF.

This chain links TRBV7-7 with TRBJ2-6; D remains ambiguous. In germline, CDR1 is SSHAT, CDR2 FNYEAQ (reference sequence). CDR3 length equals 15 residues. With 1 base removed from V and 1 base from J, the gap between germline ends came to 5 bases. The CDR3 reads CASSLGSSGANVLTF. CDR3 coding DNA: TGTGCCAGCAGCTTAGGCAGTTCTGGGGCCAACGTCCTGACTTTC.

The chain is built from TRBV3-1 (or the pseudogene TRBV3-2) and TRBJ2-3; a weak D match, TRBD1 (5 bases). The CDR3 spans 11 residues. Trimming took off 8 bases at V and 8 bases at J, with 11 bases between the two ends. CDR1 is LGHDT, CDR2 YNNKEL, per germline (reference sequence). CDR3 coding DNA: TGTGCCAGCCGCAGGGATAGTACGCAGTATTTT. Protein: CASRRDSTQYF.

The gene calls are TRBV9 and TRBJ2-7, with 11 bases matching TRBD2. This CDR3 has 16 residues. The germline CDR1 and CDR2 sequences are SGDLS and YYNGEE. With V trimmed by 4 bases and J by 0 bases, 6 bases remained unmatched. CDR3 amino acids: CASSPGGLAASYEQYF. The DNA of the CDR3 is TGTGCCAGCAGCCCGGGGGGACTAGCGGCCTCCTACGAGCAGTACTTC.

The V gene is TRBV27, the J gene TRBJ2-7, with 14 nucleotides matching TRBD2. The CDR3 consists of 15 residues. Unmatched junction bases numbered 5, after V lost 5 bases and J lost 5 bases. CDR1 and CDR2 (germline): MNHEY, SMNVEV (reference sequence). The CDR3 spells CASSPGLAGVNEQYF. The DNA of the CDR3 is TGTGCCAGCAGTCCGGGACTAGCGGGAGTAAACGAGCAGTACTTC.

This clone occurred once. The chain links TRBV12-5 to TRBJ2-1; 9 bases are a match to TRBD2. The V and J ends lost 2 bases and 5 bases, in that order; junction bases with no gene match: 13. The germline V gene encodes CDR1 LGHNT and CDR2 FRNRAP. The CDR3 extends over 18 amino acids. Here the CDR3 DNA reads TGTGCTAGTGGTTTGCCCCAGGGTAGCGGGAGAGGGGACAATGAGCAGTTCTTC. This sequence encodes CASGLPQGSGRGDNEQFF.

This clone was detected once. Here the CDR3 DNA reads TGTGCCAGCAGACGGGACAGCCTTAATGAAAAACTGTTTTTT. Translation: CASRRDSLNEKLFF. The chain couples TRBV2 to TRBJ1-4; 7 bases agree with TRBD1. J gave up 4 bases and V 6 bases, and 5 bases lay outside the gene matches. CDR3 length: 14 residues. Germline V gives CDR1 SNHLY, CDR2 FYNNEI.

CDR3 bases: TGTGCCAGCAGCCCGCGTAATTCACCCCTCCACTTT. It codes for CASSPRNSPLHF. The genes are TRBV7-9 and TRBJ1-6; no clear D. V dropped 5 bases and J dropped 6 bases, with 5 bases sitting between them. Germline CDR1 is SEHNR and CDR2 is FQNEAQ (reference sequence). The CDR3 has 12 residues.